Sequencing of this T cell receptor (beta chain) was carried out in a study of T cell responses to AZD1222 COVID-19 vaccine. Study-level findings and limits: The donors showed a predominance of white British ancestry and of females, with possible underestimation of clonal diversity. Vaccine-associated CD4 TCRs ranged over spike, dominating at 160-218 and 743-854.

Libraries were prepared by immunoSEQ multiplex PCR; TCRdb keeps only in-frame clonotypes and omits some of them. The profile shows about 130,000 clones, roughly 86% of them singletons. Trimming removed 0 bases from V and 7 bases from J; junction bases left unmatched: 9. Germline CDR1 is SGHRS and CDR2 is YFSETQ. The CDR3 covers 16 residues. A word on this clone: The antigen is undetermined.

Sequences were derived from peripheral blood, sampled on day 0 of AZD1222 vaccination. This receptor was obtained from an adult in good health. The gene calls are TRBV5-1 and TRBJ2-1, with 8 bases aligning to TRBD1. The CDR3 reads CASSLVSGQGWNEQFF. The CDR3 nucleotides read TGCGCCAGCAGCTTGGTCTCAGGACAGGGTTGGAATGAGCAGTTCTTC. Full variable domain (missing parts from reference TRBV5-1 and TRBJ2-1): KAGVTQTPRYLIKTRGQQVTLSCSPISGHRSVSWYQQTPGQGLQFLFEYFSETQRNKGNFPGRFSGRQFSNSRSEMNVSTLELGDSALYLCASSLVSGQGWNEQFFGPGTRLTVL.